This T cell receptor beta chain was identified during a study of blood T cell repertoires in COVID-19 (dated by TCRdb to 2020 to 2021). Regarding the complete study: The collaborator samples originated in the United States, Italy and Spain and spanned the acute and convalescent phases of COVID-19. The prospective study material was composed of cDNA or gDNA derived from T cells, B-cell-depleted T cells, or PBMCs. Deeply sampled blood TCRbeta repertoires from subjects exposed to, actively infected with, or recovered from COVID-19 were included in the dataset. The repertoires were made available in a free public database intended to serve as a resource for research on the immune response to SARS-CoV-2. Samples came from the ongoing ImmuneRACE study (first 160 participants) plus 1,254 subjects from 6 global collaborators. A de-identified subject ID, COVID-19 status, age in years and sex were almost always included in the sample metadata. HLA class I and class II types, where available, came from metadata supplied by the sample provider rather than from assay-based typing. The paper's findings and limits, for the study overall: The amount of clinical and demographic metadata varied by source and participant and was provided uncurated.

Each collaborating institution followed its own protocols to collect whole blood in K2EDTA tubes. For TCRbeta analysis, collaborator samples were shipped as frozen whole blood, as isolated PBMCs, or as DNA extracted from either sample type. On this clone: Which antigen it targets is not known. No qualities accompany the bases; no much larger clone lies one base away.

TCRbeta CDR3 regions were amplified from genomic DNA using the immunoSEQ Assay, a bias-controlled multiplex PCR. As for the original processing: Within the assay, amplification of reference gene primers was used to estimate how many nucleated cells each sample contained. To quantify the absolute abundance of each unique TCRbeta CDR3 rearrangement, sequence reads were collapsed and filtered. Productive Simpson clonality was computed per sample as the square root of Simpson's diversity index over productive rearrangements. Here the immuneACCESS table is served through TCRdb, limited to in-frame sequences with V and J called. Missing clones are a known gap in these copies; in checked studies unresolved V genes cover under half, and the rest lacks a known reason. D and trimming were read from the DNA, whereas the V and J calls and clone size are those reported in that table. The sample table lists about 140,000 clones, about 86% of them with a count of one. The top ten hold approximately 8.3% of the sample.

Source material: peripheral blood. The TCR originated in a woman aged 60-75 years with acute or convalescent COVID-19.

The nucleotides are TGTGCCAGCAGCTTAGACGGGACAGAGCAAGAGACCCAGTACTTC. Protein translation: CASSLDGTEQETQYF. Recombination connected TRBV7-6 to TRBJ2-5, with 7 bases aligning to TRBD1. The CDR3 contains 15 residues, cysteine and phenylalanine counted. Here the CDR3 DNA is all that survives: 45 bases in frame from base 1. As encoded in the germline V gene, CDR1 is SGHVS while CDR2 is FNYEAQ. Compared with germline, V lacks 1 base and J lacks 2 bases; bases without a gene match: 4.